This T cell receptor beta chain stems from a study of OX40 agonist ivuxolimab in advanced cancers. Study details: At doses from 0.01 to 10 mg/kg, patients were given intravenous ivuxolimab every 2 weeks. People who had prior anti-PD-1, anti-PD-L1 or anti-CTLA-4 therapy could take part, and less than 50% had some. Points from the study as a whole: Partial responders at 0.1-3.0 mg/kg had among the lowest clonal expansion.

Generated by immunoSEQ multiplex PCR, the TCRdb table keeps only in-frame clones and is missing some. The sample yields some 82,000 clones, about 91% seen once. Worth noting for this clone: As yet, its antigen is unknown.

Sampled blood was obtained at baseline, cycle 4 day 1, and cycle 7 day 1. The source material was CD4+ or CD8+ T cells sorted from blood, sampled in a trial of the OX40 agonist ivuxolimab. The receptor comes from an adult with an advanced solid tumor such as melanoma, head and neck, liver or kidney cancer.

In nucleotides, the CDR3 is TGTGCCAGCAGTGAAGCGCTACAGGCTCTTTTCTTT. Its protein is CASSEALQALFF. The chain carries TRBV6-1 and TRBJ1-1; possibly TRBD1 for D (5 bases). The CDR3 contains 12 residues. Trimming removed 0 bases at V and 13 bases at J, with 12 bases between. Germline lookup yields CDR1 MNHNS and CDR2 SASEGT.